One and the same sample provided the 27 T cell receptor beta chains below, sequenced in a study of cytomegalovirus exposure and HLA in healthy donors. PCR was performed using 60 Vbeta and 13 Jbeta primers. Libraries were prepared by immunoSEQ multiplex PCR; TCRdb keeps only in-frame clonotypes and omits some of them. The sample yields about 98,000 clones, around 80% seen once. Sequenced sample: PBMCs. The receptors come from a man aged 40-50 years in good health and CMV-seronegative.

V is TRBV15 and J is TRBJ1-6; no reliable D call. Germline V CDR1 and CDR2: LNHNV, YYDKDF (reference sequence). CDR3 length equals 17 residues. V lost 0 bases, J lost 4 bases, and 13 bases lay in between. The CDR3 DNA reads TGTGCCACCAGCAGAGATCCCAGTTCAACGTATAATTCACCCCTCCACTTT. Translated, it gives CATSRDPSSTYNSPLHF.

The chain carries TRBV19 and TRBJ1-5; D unresolved. This CDR3 spans 13 amino acids. In germline, CDR1 is LNHDA, CDR2 SQIVND (reference sequence). The germline V and J ends were trimmed by 5 bases and 0 bases, with 5 bases remaining between them. The CDR3 nucleotides are TGTGCCAGTAGTCTTAATAGCAATCAGCCCCAGCATTTT. Translation gives CASSLNSNQPQHF. Looking up the rest from reference TRBV19 and TRBJ1-5 gives the full variable domain: DGGITQSPKYLFRKEGQNVTLSCEQNLNHDAMYWYRQDPGQGLRLIYYSQIVNDFQKGDIAEGYSVSREKKESFPLTVTSAQKNPTAFYLCASSLNSNQPQHFGDGTRLSIL.

J is TRBJ1-2 and V is TRBV5-6; D perhaps matches TRBD1 (5 bases). The germline V gene has CDR1 SGHDT and CDR2 YYEEEE. Trimming pared 0 bases from V and 7 bases from J, leaving 13 bases between. This CDR3 is built from 14 residues. DNA of the CDR3: TGTGCCAGCAGCTTGGAGGGGCAGGTCAGTGGCTACACCTTC. Encoded protein: CASSLEGQVSGYTF. Based on the CDR3 plus reference TRBV5-6 and TRBJ1-2, the full variable domain is DAGVTQSPTHLIKTRGQQVTLRCSPKSGHDTVSWYQQALGQGPQFIFQYYEEEERQRGNFPDRFSGHQFPNYSSELNVNALLLGDSALYLCASSLEGQVSGYTFGSGTRLTVV.

The chain couples TRBV15 to TRBJ2-1; D perhaps matches TRBD1 (6 bases). The V gene's germline CDR1 is LNHNV and CDR2 YYDKDF (reference sequence). Trimming pared 3 bases from V and 4 bases from J, leaving 13 bases between. The CDR3 is 15 residues long. CDR3 nucleotides: TGTGCCACCAGCAGGAGGGGGTTCGAATACAATGAGCAGTTCTTC. Translating it yields CATSRRGFEYNEQFF.

The chain employs TRBV7-9 and TRBJ2-7; D possibly corresponds to TRBD1 (5 bases). The V end lost 8 bases, the J end lost 2 bases, and 13 bases lay between the germline ends. The CDR3 sequence is 13 residues long. Germline lookup yields CDR1 SEHNR and CDR2 FQNEAQ (reference sequence). The CDR3 sequence: CASAGSSAYEQYF. The CDR3 DNA follows: TGTGCCAGCGCAGGGTCATCGGCCTACGAGCAGTACTTC.

V is TRBV7-6 and J is TRBJ2-5; unclear D gene. This CDR3 comprises 14 residues. Germline V lookup: CDR1 SGHVS, CDR2 FNYEAQ. Trimming shortened V by 1 base and J by 5 bases, and 11 bases separated the two germline ends. The DNA of the CDR3 is TGTGCCAGCAGCTTAGAAGCTGGCAGGGAGACCCAGTACTTC. It codes for CASSLEAGRETQYF. The full variable domain, with the rest looked up from reference TRBV7-6 and TRBJ2-5, is GAGVSQSPRYKVTKRGQDVALRCDPISGHVSLYWYRQALGQGPEFLTYFNYEAQQDKSGLPNDRFSAERPEGSISTLTIQRTEQRDSAMYRCASSLEAGRETQYFGPGTRLLVL.

The chain joins TRBV5-4 to TRBJ2-7, with 8 bases that match TRBD2. With V trimmed by 5 bases and J by 6 bases, 13 bases remained unmatched. The germline CDR1 and CDR2 sequences are SGHNT and YYREEE (reference sequence). CDR3 length equals 15 residues. The CDR3 DNA follows: TGTGCCAGCAGTCGGACGGGAGGGCTAATGGGCGAGCAGTACTTC. Protein sequence: CASSRTGGLMGEQYF.

This chain uses TRBV4-1 with TRBJ1-5, with D possibly matching TRBD1 (5 bases). In germline, CDR1 is MGHRA, CDR2 YSYEKL. This CDR3 region has 15 residues. V was shortened by 1 base and J by 5 bases, with 12 bases between the two germline ends. CDR3 nucleotide sequence: TGCGCCAGCAGCCAAGCCCAGGGAGGGGATCAGCCCCAGCATTTT. Protein: CASSQAQGGDQPQHF.

This chain uses TRBV19 with TRBJ1-5; 10 nucleotides line up with TRBD1. The junction had 6 bases not matched to a gene; V was cut back by 4 bases and J by 6 bases. This CDR3 has 15 residues. Germline CDR1 and CDR2: LNHDA and SQIVND (reference sequence). CDR3 sequence reads: CASSNGQGVVQPQHF. The DNA for the CDR3 is TGTGCCAGTAGTAATGGACAGGGGGTGGTTCAGCCCCAGCATTTT.

This clone was found once. The chain couples TRBV29-1 to TRBJ2-7; 8 bases line up with TRBD1. Germline values: CDR1 SQVTM, CDR2 ANQGSEA. V was pared by 4 bases and J by 4 bases, with 12 bases of the junction left unmatched. There are 15 residues in the CDR3. CDR3: CSVGQGTTTTYEQYF. CDR3 nucleotides: TGCAGCGTTGGACAGGGGACGACCACGACATACGAGCAGTACTTC.

The chain uses TRBV5-1 and TRBJ1-4; a possible D gene is TRBD1 (6 bases). V lost 1 base and J lost 12, with 13 bases in between. The CDR3 contains 13 residues. Germline V lookup: CDR1 SGHRS, CDR2 YFSETQ. Written as DNA, the CDR3 is TGCGCCAGCAGCTTGCTGAGGGAGGGGGAACTGTTTTTT. Residues: CASSLLREGELFF.

This clone is a singleton in its sample. The V and J genes are TRBV7-6 and TRBJ2-2; D is ambiguous. V was shortened by 4 bases and J by 7 bases, with 7 bases between the two germline ends. The V gene's germline CDR1 is SGHVS and CDR2 FNYEAQ. This CDR3 comprises 12 residues. In DNA form, the CDR3 reads TGTGCCAGCAGCTCGCACTTCGGGGAGCTGTTTTTT. It specifies CASSSHFGELFF.

The chain recombines TRBV4-1 with TRBJ2-3, with 7 bases matching TRBD1. This CDR3 contains 16 residues. Trimming removed 0 bases from V and 1 base from J; junction bases left unmatched: 4. CDR1 MGHRA and CDR2 YSYEKL come from the germline V gene. The DNA for the CDR3 is TGCGCCAGCAGCCAAGACGACAGGGACCGCACAGATACGCAGTATTTT. Its protein product is CASSQDDRDRTDTQYF.

V and J are TRBV6-5 and TRBJ2-7; 10 bases line up with TRBD1. V lost 0 bases, J lost 4 bases, and 6 bases stayed unmatched. The germline gives CDR1 MNHEY, CDR2 SVGAGI. The CDR3 spans 16 residues. The CDR3 region has the DNA TGTGCCAGCAGTTACTCGGGGGACAGGGGAAAATACGAGCAGTACTTC. Protein sequence: CASSYSGDRGKYEQYF.

V and J are TRBV9 and TRBJ2-3; TRBD2 matches 7 bases. Per the germline V gene, CDR1 is SGDLS and CDR2 is YYNGEE. V shed 4 bases, J shed 1 base, and the junction held 3 bases outside the gene matches. The CDR3 is 14 amino acids. The DNA of the CDR3 is TGTGCCAGCAGCCTGGGGGGGGGCACAGATACGCAGTATTTT. This translates into CASSLGGGTDTQYF.

For this clone: The germline gene is not matched at one end of the junction; a read error may be the cause. The V and J genes are TRBV2 and TRBJ2-3, with D possibly TRBD2 on 6 matching bases. The CDR3 is made up of 16 amino acids. In germline, CDR1 is SNHLY, CDR2 FYNNEI. CDR3 amino acids: CAGRKDGLLGTDTQYF. CDR3 DNA: TGTGCCGGCAGAAAAGACGGACTATTAGGCACAGATACGCAGTATTTT.

This sequence joins TRBV10-3 and TRBJ2-7; 13 bases map to TRBD2. Trimming removed 7 bases from V and 8 bases from J; junction bases left unmatched: 14. CDR3 length: 16 residues. Germline CDR1 is ENHRY and CDR2 is SYGVKD. The CDR3 DNA reads as TGTGCCATCAATATTAGAACTAGCGGGGGGGCTATCCAGCAGTACTTC. As protein: CAINIRTSGGAIQQYF.

V and J are TRBV7-2 and TRBJ1-6; maybe TRBD1 (5 bases). Looked up from germline, CDR1 is SGHTA and CDR2 is FQGNSA. V was shortened by 2 bases and J by 10 bases, with 12 bases between the two germline ends. CDR3 length equals 14 residues. CDR3 DNA sequence: TGTGCCAGCAGCTTACGGCAGGGCTACTCACCCCTCCACTTT. Translated, it gives CASSLRQGYSPLHF.

This clone has a single count. The chain combines TRBV7-9 with TRBJ2-7; 7 nucleotides agree with TRBD2. The CDR3 is 15 residues long. V lost 5 bases, J lost 0 bases, and 7 bases stayed unmatched. Germline V gives CDR1 SEHNR, CDR2 FQNEAQ (reference sequence). CDR3: CASSQTSSGSYEQYF. Here the CDR3 DNA reads TGTGCCAGCAGCCAGACTAGCAGCGGCTCCTACGAGCAGTACTTC.

The chain carries TRBV5-4 and TRBJ2-7, with 7 bases fitting TRBD1. CDR3 size: 15 residues. Germline trimming cut 0 bases from V and 3 bases from J; bases unmatched to any gene: 6. CDR1 SGHNT and CDR2 YYREEE come from the germline V gene (reference sequence). The chain's CDR3 is CASSLDRGDFYEQYF. The CDR3 DNA is TGTGCCAGCAGCTTGGACAGGGGCGATTTCTACGAGCAGTACTTC.

This clone turned up a few times. The rearrangement links TRBV11-3 to TRBJ2-2, with TRBD1 matching 7 bases. There are 12 residues in the CDR3. From germline, CDR1 is SGHNT and CDR2 YENEEA. J was trimmed by 10 bases and V by 4 bases; bases with no gene match: 3. CDR3 sequence (DNA): TGTGCCAGCAGCTCAGGGGGTTCGGAGCTGTTTTTT. This encodes CASSSGGSELFF.

The rearrangement uses TRBV11-2 and TRBJ1-6; a possible D gene is TRBD1 (5 bases). Germline CDR1 is SGHAT and CDR2 is FQNNGV. V lost 0 bases and J 11 bases, leaving 11 bases between the germline ends. The CDR3 is 14 amino acids. CDR3 amino acids: CASSLDPGGTPLHF. CDR3 nucleotide sequence: TGTGCCAGCAGCTTAGATCCGGGGGGAACACCCCTCCACTTT.

In DNA form, the CDR3 reads TGTGCCAGCAGCTTGAGGGAGAACACTGAAGCTTTCTTT. This codes for CASSLRENTEAFF. The chain is built from TRBV7-9 and TRBJ1-1; D unresolved. The V end lost 3 bases, the J end lost 1 base, and 6 bases lay between the germline ends. From germline, CDR1 is SEHNR and CDR2 FQNEAQ (reference sequence). The CDR3 contains 13 residues.

The CDR3 protein is CASSLEPGAGAYTF. CDR3 bases: TGCGCCAGCAGTCTAGAGCCAGGGGCAGGAGCCTACACCTTC. The V gene is TRBV4-1, the J gene TRBJ1-2, with TRBD1 as a possible D gene (6 bases). CDR1 and CDR2 (germline): MGHRA, YSYEKL. This CDR3 comprises 14 residues. V lost 6 bases to trimming and J lost 10 bases, with 21 bases between them.

The chain links TRBV27 to TRBJ2-4, with 10 bases that match TRBD1. V trimming: 5 bases; J trimming: 2 bases; junction bases outside the gene matches: 6. This CDR3 spans 16 amino acids. CDR1 and CDR2 (germline): MNHEY, SMNVEV (reference sequence). Here the CDR3 DNA reads TGTGCCAGCAGTCCTCGGACAGGGGGACCCAAAAACATTCAGTACTTC. This gives the protein CASSPRTGGPKNIQYF.

The gene calls are TRBV10-3 and TRBJ2-2, with TRBD2 identical over 8 bases. Per germline, CDR1 ENHRY and CDR2 SYGVKD. V trimming: 0 bases; J trimming: 5 bases; junction bases outside the gene matches: 5. The CDR3 is 16 residues long. The CDR3 sequence: CAISESPRGGTGELFF. DNA for the CDR3: TGTGCCATCAGTGAGTCGCCCCGGGGGGGGACCGGGGAGCTGTTTTTT.

This clone has just a few counts. The chain combines TRBV5-4 with TRBJ1-6; D is possibly TRBD1 (5 bases). With 1 base removed from V and 0 bases from J, the gap between germline ends came to 11 bases. The CDR3 has 17 amino acids. Germline-derived CDR1 and CDR2 are SGHNT and YYREEE (reference sequence). CDR3 in amino acids: CASSLFFGGSYNSPLHF. In DNA form, the CDR3 reads TGTGCCAGCAGCTTGTTTTTCGGGGGCTCCTATAATTCACCCCTCCACTTT.